This T cell receptor (beta chain) originates from a study of radiotherapy plus CTLA-4 blockade in lung cancer (dated by TCRdb to 2017 to 2018). General notes on the study: Objective responses occurred in around 20% of enrolled patients, and under 40% achieved disease control. Paper-wide results and their limitations: Early dynamic changes in blood T cell clones, together with increased serum interferon-beta after radiation, were reported as the strongest predictors of response. After treatment with radiotherapy and ipilimumab, TCR clones that originated in tumors expanded in peripheral blood.

Concerning this clone itself: The target of this receptor is not known. Base qualities are not provided; no much larger clone lies one nucleotide away.

The germline V gene yields KGHSH for CDR1 and LQKENI for CDR2. From the cysteine up to the phenylalanine, the CDR3 has a length of 17 residues. Here the CDR3 DNA is all that survives: 51 bases in frame from base 1. V is cut by 0 bases and J by 9 bases, and the space between the germline ends is 21 bases. The study evaluated CTLA-4 blockade (ipilimumab) given together with focal radiation therapy in patients who had chemo-refractory metastatic non-small-cell lung cancer. Library creation used the immunoSEQ multiplex PCR assay. In its TCRdb copy, this immuneACCESS table keeps in-frame sequences only and misses some clones. Where compared with another copy, unresolved V genes explain less than half of these, and the others have no known cause. Within this sample are just over 35,000 clones, with around 83% of them counted one time only. The ten largest clonotypes hold 5.8% of the sample.

This TCR was recovered from a human donor with non-small cell lung cancer who had stable disease on radiotherapy plus ipilimumab. Source: peripheral blood, taken from a patient treated with radiotherapy plus ipilimumab. The rearrangement combines TRBV18 with TRBJ2-1; matching of 5 bases hints at TRBD1 as the D gene. Read as DNA, the sequence is TGTGCCAGCTCACCACCGGTCCCTGGTCAGGGTAGGGCTGAGCAGTTCTTC. It encodes CASSPPVPGQGRAEQFF. Supplemented by the reference TRBV18 and TRBJ2-1 proteins around the CDR3, the complete variable domain is NAGVMQNPRHLVRRRGQEARLRCSPMKGHSHVYWYRQLPEEGLKFMVYLQKENIIDESGMPKERFSAEFPKEGPSILRIQQVVRGDSAAYFCASSPPVPGQGRAEQFFGPGTRLTVL.